This TCR beta chain came from a study of shared clonotypes between healthy human individuals. Assay: immunoSEQ multiplex PCR; the TCRdb copy retains only in-frame clones and omits some. The sample records just over 2,000,000 clones, about 95% being singletons. Only CD45RO-negative cells positively selected for CCR7 counted as naive CD8 cells, so terminally differentiated effector memory CD45RA+ cells were excluded. Germline V gene data show CDR1 as SEHNR and CDR2 as FQNEAQ (reference sequence). V was cut by 5 bases and J by 12 bases, with 20 bases left in between. The CDR3 is 14 amino acids. This TCR derives from a man aged 18 to 35 in good health. The V call is TRBV7-9, the J call TRBJ2-1; no clear D gene. Material: naive CD8+ T cells sorted from blood. The CDR3 bases are TGTGCCAGCAGCCCCCCTTCGGTCGGCAAGGGGCAGTTCTTC. It translates to CASSPPSVGKGQFF.